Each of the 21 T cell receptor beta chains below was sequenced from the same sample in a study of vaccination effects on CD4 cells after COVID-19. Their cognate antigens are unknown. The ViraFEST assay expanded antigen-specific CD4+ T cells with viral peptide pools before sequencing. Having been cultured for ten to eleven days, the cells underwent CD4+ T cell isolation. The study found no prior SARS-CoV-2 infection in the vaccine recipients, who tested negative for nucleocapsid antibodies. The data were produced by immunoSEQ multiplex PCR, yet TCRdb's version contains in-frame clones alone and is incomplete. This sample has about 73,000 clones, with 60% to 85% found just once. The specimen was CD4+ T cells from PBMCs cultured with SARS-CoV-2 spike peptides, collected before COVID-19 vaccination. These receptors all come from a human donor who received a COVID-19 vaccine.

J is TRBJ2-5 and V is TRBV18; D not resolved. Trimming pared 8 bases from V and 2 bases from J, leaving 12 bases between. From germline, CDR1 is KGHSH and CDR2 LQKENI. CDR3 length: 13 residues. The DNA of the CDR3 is TGTGCCAGCACCCGTCTTTCGCAAGAGACCCAGTACTTC. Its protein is CASTRLSQETQYF.

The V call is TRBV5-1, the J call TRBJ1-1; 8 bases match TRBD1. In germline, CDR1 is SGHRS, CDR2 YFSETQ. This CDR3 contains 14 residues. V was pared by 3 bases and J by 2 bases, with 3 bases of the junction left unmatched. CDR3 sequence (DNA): TGCGCCAGCAGCTGGGACAGGCCCAACACTGAAGCTTTCTTT. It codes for CASSWDRPNTEAFF.

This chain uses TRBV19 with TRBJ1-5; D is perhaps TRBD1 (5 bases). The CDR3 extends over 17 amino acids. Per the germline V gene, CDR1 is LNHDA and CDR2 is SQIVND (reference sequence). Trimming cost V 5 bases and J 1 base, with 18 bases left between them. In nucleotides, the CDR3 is TGTGCCAGTAGTGAAAGGGGCCAATCCCTGAGCAATCAGCCCCAGCATTTT. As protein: CASSERGQSLSNQPQHF.

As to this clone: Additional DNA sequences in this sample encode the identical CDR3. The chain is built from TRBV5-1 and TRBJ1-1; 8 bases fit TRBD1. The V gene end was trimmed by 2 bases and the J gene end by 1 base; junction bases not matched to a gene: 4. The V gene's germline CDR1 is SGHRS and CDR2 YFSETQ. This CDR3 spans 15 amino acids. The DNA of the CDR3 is TGCGCCAGCAGCTTATCCGGGACAGGGAACACTGAAGCTTTCTTT. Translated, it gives CASSLSGTGNTEAFF.

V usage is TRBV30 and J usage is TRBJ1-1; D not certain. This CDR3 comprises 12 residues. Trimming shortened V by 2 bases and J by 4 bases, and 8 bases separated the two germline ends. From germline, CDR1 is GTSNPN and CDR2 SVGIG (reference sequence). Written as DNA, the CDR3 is TGTGCCTGGAGTCGGCTGAGCACTGAAGCTTTCTTT. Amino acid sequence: CAWSRLSTEAFF. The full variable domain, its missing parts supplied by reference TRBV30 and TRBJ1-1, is SQTIHQWPATLVQPVGSPLSLECTVEGTSNPNLYWYRQAAGRGLQLLFYSVGIGQISSEVPQNLSASRPQDRQFILSSKKLLLSDSGFYLCAWSRLSTEAFFGQGTRLTVV.

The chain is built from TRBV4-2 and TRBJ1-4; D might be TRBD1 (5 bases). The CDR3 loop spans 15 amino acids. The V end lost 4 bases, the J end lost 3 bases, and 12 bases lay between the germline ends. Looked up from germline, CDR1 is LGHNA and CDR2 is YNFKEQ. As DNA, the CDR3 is TGTGCCAGCAGCCCCTCGGGGGGGGCTAATGAAAAACTGTTTTTT. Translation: CASSPSGGANEKLFF.

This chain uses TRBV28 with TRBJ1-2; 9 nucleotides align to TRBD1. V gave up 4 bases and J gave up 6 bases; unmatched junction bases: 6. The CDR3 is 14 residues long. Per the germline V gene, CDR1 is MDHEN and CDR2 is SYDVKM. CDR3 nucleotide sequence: TGTGCCAGCAGTTACATCGGGACAGGGAATGGCTACACCTTC. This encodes CASSYIGTGNGYTF.

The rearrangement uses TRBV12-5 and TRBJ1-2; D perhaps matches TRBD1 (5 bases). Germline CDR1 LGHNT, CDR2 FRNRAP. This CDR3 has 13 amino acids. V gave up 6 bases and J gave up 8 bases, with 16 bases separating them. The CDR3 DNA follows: TGTGCTAGTGGGACTCCAAAAGGGGCGGGCTACACCTTC. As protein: CASGTPKGAGYTF.

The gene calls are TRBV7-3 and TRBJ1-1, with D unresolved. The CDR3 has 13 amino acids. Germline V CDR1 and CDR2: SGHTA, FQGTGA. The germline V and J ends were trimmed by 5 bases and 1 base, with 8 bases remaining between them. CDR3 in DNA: TGTGCCAGCAGCCCATGGGGGAACACTGAAGCTTTCTTT. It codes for CASSPWGNTEAFF.

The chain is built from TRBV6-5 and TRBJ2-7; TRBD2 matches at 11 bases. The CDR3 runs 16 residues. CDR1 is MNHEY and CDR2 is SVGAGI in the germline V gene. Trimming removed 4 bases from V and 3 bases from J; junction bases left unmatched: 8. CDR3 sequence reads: CASSSFTSGGFYEQYV. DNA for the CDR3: TGTGCCAGCAGTTCCTTTACTAGCGGGGGCTTCTACGAGCAGTACGTC.

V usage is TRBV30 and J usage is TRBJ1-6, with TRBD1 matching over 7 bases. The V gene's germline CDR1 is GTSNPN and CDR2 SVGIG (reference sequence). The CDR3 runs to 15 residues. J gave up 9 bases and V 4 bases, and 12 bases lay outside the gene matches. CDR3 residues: CAWTGQELGSSPLHF. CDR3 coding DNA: TGTGCCTGGACCGGACAGGAACTAGGCAGTTCACCCCTCCACTTT.

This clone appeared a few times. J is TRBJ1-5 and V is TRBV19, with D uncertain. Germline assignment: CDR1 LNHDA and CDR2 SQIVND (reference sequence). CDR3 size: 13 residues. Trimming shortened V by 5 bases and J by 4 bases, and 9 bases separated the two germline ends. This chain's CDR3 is CASSPKGNQPQHF. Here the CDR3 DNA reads TGTGCCAGTAGTCCTAAAGGGAATCAGCCCCAGCATTTT.

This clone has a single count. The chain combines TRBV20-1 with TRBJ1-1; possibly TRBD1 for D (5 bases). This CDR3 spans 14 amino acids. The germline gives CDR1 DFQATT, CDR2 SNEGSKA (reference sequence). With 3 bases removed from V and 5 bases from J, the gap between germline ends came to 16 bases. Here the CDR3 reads CSASVPGRPTEAFF. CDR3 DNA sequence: TGCAGTGCTAGTGTGCCAGGGAGGCCGACTGAAGCTTTCTTT.

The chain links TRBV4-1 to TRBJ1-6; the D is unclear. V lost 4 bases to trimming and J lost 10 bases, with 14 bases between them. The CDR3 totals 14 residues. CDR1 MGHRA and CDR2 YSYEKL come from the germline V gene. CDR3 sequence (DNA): TGCGCCAGCAGCCCACTGCTGCAGAACTCACCCCTCCACTTT. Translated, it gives CASSPLLQNSPLHF.

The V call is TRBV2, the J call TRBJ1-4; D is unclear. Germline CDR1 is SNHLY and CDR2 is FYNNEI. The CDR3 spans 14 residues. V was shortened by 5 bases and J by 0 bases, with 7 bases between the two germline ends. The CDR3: CASSPSATNEKLFF. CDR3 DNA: TGTGCCAGCAGTCCATCTGCAACTAATGAAAAACTGTTTTTT.

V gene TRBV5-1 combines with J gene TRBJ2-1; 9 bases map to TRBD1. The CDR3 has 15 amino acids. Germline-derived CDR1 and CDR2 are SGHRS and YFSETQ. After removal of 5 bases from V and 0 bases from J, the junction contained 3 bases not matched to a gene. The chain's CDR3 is CASRPTGGSYNEQFF. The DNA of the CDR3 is TGCGCCAGCAGGCCGACAGGGGGCTCCTACAATGAGCAGTTCTTC.

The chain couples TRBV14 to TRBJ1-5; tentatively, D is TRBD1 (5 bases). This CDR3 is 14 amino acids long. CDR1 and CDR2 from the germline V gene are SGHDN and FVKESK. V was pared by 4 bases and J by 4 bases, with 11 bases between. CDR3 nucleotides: TGTGCCAGCAGCCTCGGCGGGGGTAATCAGCCCCAGCATTTT. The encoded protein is CASSLGGGNQPQHF.

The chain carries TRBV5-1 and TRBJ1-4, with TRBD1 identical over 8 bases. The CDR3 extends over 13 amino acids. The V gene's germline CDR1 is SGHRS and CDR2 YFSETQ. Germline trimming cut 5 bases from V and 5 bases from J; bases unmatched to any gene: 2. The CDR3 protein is CASRRQGNEKLFF. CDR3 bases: TGCGCCAGCAGAAGACAGGGGAATGAAAAACTGTTTTTT.

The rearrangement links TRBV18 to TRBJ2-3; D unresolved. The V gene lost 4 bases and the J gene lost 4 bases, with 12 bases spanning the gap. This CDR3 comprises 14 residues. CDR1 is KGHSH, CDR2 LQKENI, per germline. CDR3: CASSLSMGSDTQYF. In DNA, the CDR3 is TGTGCCAGCTCACTTTCGATGGGGTCAGATACGCAGTATTTT.

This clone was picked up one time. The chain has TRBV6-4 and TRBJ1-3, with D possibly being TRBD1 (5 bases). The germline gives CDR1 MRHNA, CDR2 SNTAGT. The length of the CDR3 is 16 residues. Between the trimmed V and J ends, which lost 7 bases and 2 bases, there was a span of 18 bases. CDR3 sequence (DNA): TGTGCCAGCACTAATATAGTCGGCAGGGCTGGAAACACCATATATTTT. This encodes CASTNIVGRAGNTIYF.

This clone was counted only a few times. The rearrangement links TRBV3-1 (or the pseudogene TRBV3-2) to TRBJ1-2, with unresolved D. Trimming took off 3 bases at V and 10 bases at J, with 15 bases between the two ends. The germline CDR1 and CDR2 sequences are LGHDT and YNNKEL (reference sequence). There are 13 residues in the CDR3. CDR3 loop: CASSQPASVDYTF. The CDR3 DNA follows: TGTGCCAGCAGCCAGCCCGCCTCGGTGGACTACACCTTC.